This TCR beta chain was recovered during a study of blood T cell repertoires in COVID-19. As for the study in general: Samples representing acute and convalescent COVID-19 were sourced from the United States, Italy and Spain. T cells, B-cell-depleted T cells, or PBMCs provided the cDNA or gDNA that served as material.

V lost 5 bases to trimming and J lost 0 bases, with 14 bases between them. Per germline, CDR1 MDHEN and CDR2 SYDVKM. This CDR3 region has 16 residues. In the source study's methods: Counts of nucleated cells, estimated from reference gene primer amplification, were obtained. The protocol was immunoSEQ multiplex PCR, while the TCRdb copy is restricted to in-frame clones and leaves out a portion. V, J and clone size are taken as reported in that table, and D and trimming were inferred from the DNA itself. Of 150,000 to 200,000 clones listed, roughly nine tenths are singletons. The chain couples TRBV28 to TRBJ2-1; D may be TRBD2 (5 bases). The sequenced sample was peripheral blood. This clonotype originated in a man between 18 and 29 years old who had recovered from COVID-19. CDR3 DNA: TGTGCCAGCAGTCCCCCCGCCGGGGTCTCCTACAATGAGCAGTTCTTC. This encodes CASSPPAGVSYNEQFF.